This TCR beta chain comes out of a study of CD8 T cells in Susac syndrome. An amount of RNA that ranged from 0.5 to 1 ug was reverse transcribed with random hexamers. The authors amplified TCR beta CDR3 across 54 Vbeta and 13 Jbeta using immunoSEQ multiplex PCR. TCRdb re-called the immunoSEQ multiplex PCR reads through MiXCR, storing one row per CDR3 protein. The sample yields roughly 50,000 distinct CDR3 sequences, 80% to 95% seen once. Trimming pared 2 bases from V and 5 bases from J, leaving 18 bases between. Germline loops: CDR1 PRHDT, CDR2 FYEKMQ (reference sequence). The CDR3 contains 17 residues. CD8+ and CD4+ T cells taken from blood had their TCR beta sequenced.

This clonotype originated in a human donor in good health. V is TRBV13 and J is TRBJ1-4; perhaps TRBD1 as D (5 bases). The sequencing input was CD8+ T cells from PBMCs. The CDR3 nucleotides read TGTGCCAGCAGCTTATCCCCCGACATGAAGGGGAATGAAAAACTGTTTTTT. This translates into CASSLSPDMKGNEKLFF.